This T cell receptor beta chain emerged from a study of blood T cell repertoires in COVID-19. The CDR3 is 14 amino acids. Germline CDR1 LNHNV, CDR2 YYDKDF (reference sequence). The ends lost 0 bases at V and 8 bases at J; junction bases unmatched: 4. The assay was immunoSEQ multiplex PCR, and TCRdb's table has in-frame clones only and misses some. This table holds about 140,000 clones, approximately 78% found once. The source of this sequence is a woman older than 75 with acute or convalescent COVID-19. The chain has TRBV15 and TRBJ1-2, with TRBD1 matching 9 bases. The specimen was peripheral blood. The CDR3 sequence is CATSRDFGTGGYTF. In DNA form, the CDR3 reads TGTGCCACCAGCAGAGATTTCGGGACAGGGGGCTACACCTTC.